What follows are 25 T cell receptor beta chains derived from one specimen sequenced in a study of identical twins. TCRdb analysed the 5' RACE reads with MiXCR anew, one entry per CDR3 protein. The table includes approximately 590,000 distinct CDR3 sequences, around 9.6% detected once. These records were also assigned to another study, of yellow fever vaccine responses in identical twins.

The sequenced sample consisted of PBMCs. The receptors here all came from a young woman in good health.

The rearrangement uses TRBV5-1 and TRBJ2-7; D is unresolved. The germline gives CDR1 SGHRS, CDR2 YFSETQ. Trimming removed 0 bases from V and 2 bases from J, with 6 bases in between. The CDR3 totals 13 residues. CDR3 coding DNA: TGCGCCAGCAGCTTGGATTGGACCTACGAGCAGTACTTC. Translating gives CASSLDWTYEQYF. The full variable domain, rest sourced from reference TRBV5-1 and TRBJ2-7, is KAGVTQTPRYLIKTRGQQVTLSCSPISGHRSVSWYQQTPGQGLQFLFEYFSETQRNKGNFPGRFSGRQFSNSRSEMNVSTLELGDSALYLCASSLDWTYEQYFGPGTRLTVT.

This clonotype was picked up many times. This rearrangement joins TRBV7-8 to TRBJ1-2, with TRBD1 identical over 8 bases. CDR1 and CDR2 (germline): SGHVS, FQNEAQ. This CDR3 spans 17 amino acids. J lost 6 bases, V lost 2 bases, and 14 bases had no gene match. The CDR3, as DNA: TGTGCCAGCAGCTTACGCCCCCAGGACAGGGAGGGCGATGGCTACACCTTC. This translates into CASSLRPQDREGDGYTF.

This clonotype was detected only a few times. The chain has TRBV4-3 and TRBJ2-1; D unresolved. This CDR3 spans 16 amino acids. The V end was cut by 1 base, the J end by 5 bases, with 15 bases between. In germline, CDR1 is LGHNA, CDR2 YSLEER. CDR3 protein: CASSQVGQVGHNEQFF. The CDR3, as DNA: TGCGCCAGCAGCCAAGTAGGGCAGGTTGGGCACAATGAGCAGTTCTTC.

The sample holds many counts of this clonotype. The chain has TRBV12-3 or TRBV12-4 and TRBJ2-1; TRBD1 matches at 8 bases. V shed 5 bases, J shed 0 bases, and the junction held 6 bases outside the gene matches. The CDR3 has 16 amino acids. CDR3 sequence reads: CASSPRGHSSYNEQFF. The CDR3 DNA reads as TGTGCCAGCAGTCCCAGGGGGCATAGCTCCTACAATGAGCAGTTCTTC.

The genes are TRBV12-3 or TRBV12-4 and TRBJ2-1; D possibly corresponds to TRBD2 (6 bases). The CDR3 loop spans 12 amino acids. The ends were cut back, 4 bases at V and 12 bases at J, with 13 bases in the middle. The CDR3 DNA reads as TGTGCCAGCAGTTCTGGGCGGGGCGGGCAGTTCTTC. Residues: CASSSGRGGQFF.

The J gene is TRBJ2-7, the V gene TRBV20-1, with no clear D. Trimming pared 6 bases from V and 3 bases from J, leaving 15 bases between. CDR3 length equals 13 residues. Germline V lookup: CDR1 DFQATT, CDR2 SNEGSKA (reference sequence). The CDR3: CSASNPTNYEQYF. The CDR3 DNA is TGCAGTGCCTCCAACCCAACGAACTACGAGCAGTACTTC.

The chain links TRBV7-6 to TRBJ1-6; D remains unclear. V shed 5 bases and J shed 7 bases, with 18 bases lying between them. This CDR3 comprises 16 residues. The germline gives CDR1 SGHVS, CDR2 FNYEAQ. CDR3 sequence reads: CASSQRRENYNSPLHF. CDR3 nucleotides: TGTGCCAGCAGCCAACGGAGAGAAAATTACAATTCACCCCTCCACTTT. Using reference TRBV7-6 and TRBJ1-6 for the parts outside the CDR3, the full variable domain is GAGVSQSPRYKVTKRGQDVALRCDPISGHVSLYWYRQALGQGPEFLTYFNYEAQQDKSGLPNDRFSAERPEGSISTLTIQRTEQRDSAMYRCASSQRRENYNSPLHFGNGTRLTVT.

This clonotype was found once. DNA for the CDR3: TGTGCCAGCAGCCCCGGGACTAGCGATTGGGGAACAGATACGCAGTATTTT. It encodes CASSPGTSDWGTDTQYF. This chain joins TRBV12-3 or TRBV12-4 and TRBJ2-3; TRBD2 matches 10 bases. This CDR3 contains 17 residues. V shed 6 bases, J shed 3 bases, and the junction held 12 bases outside the gene matches.

This clonotype has a handful of counts. This rearrangement joins TRBV20-1 to TRBJ2-5; weak D call: TRBD1 (5 bases). Trimming removed 3 bases at V and 1 base at J, with 15 bases between. The CDR3 totals 15 residues. The germline V gene has CDR1 DFQATT and CDR2 SNEGSKA (reference sequence). CDR3 residues: CSARGRSGFQETQYF. Here the CDR3 DNA reads TGCAGTGCTAGGGGGCGGAGTGGTTTCCAAGAGACCCAGTACTTC.

In this sample, this clonotype turned up a few times. The V call is TRBV4-3, the J call TRBJ2-5; D ambiguous. Trimming removed 1 base at V and 2 bases at J, with 11 bases between. There are 15 residues in the CDR3. Germline V CDR1 and CDR2: LGHNA, YSLEER. CDR3 sequence: CASSQGSGPQETQYF. CDR3 in DNA: TGCGCCAGCAGCCAAGGATCGGGCCCACAAGAGACCCAGTACTTC.

The chain joins TRBV4-3 to TRBJ2-7; a weak D match, TRBD2 (6 bases). Germline assignment: CDR1 LGHNA and CDR2 YSLEER. This CDR3 is built from 15 residues. Trimming stripped 0 bases from V and 5 bases from J, with 14 bases between. CDR3 in DNA: TGCGCCAGCAGCCAAGAGGCTCTAGCGTGGCACGAGCAGTACTTC. The encoded protein is CASSQEALAWHEQYF.

The sample holds a few counts of this clonotype. The rearrangement uses TRBV20-1 and TRBJ2-1, with D uncertain. The germline V gene encodes CDR1 DFQATT and CDR2 SNEGSKA (reference sequence). There are 13 residues in the CDR3. The V and J ends lost 3 bases and 4 bases respectively, with 10 bases between them. CDR3 sequence reads: CSARAGDYNEQFF. CDR3 sequence (DNA): TGCAGTGCTAGGGCCGGAGATTACAATGAGCAGTTCTTC.

CDR3 DNA sequence: TGTGCCAGCGGGTACAGCAGGAACACCGGGGAGCTGTTTTTT. The encoded protein is CASGYSRNTGELFF. The chain combines TRBV6-5 with TRBJ2-2; D gene ambiguous. The germline V gene encodes CDR1 MNHEY and CDR2 SVGAGI. CDR3 length: 14 amino acids. Trimming removed 8 bases from V and 1 base from J, with 11 bases in between.

This clonotype was found many times. This chain connects TRBV15 to TRBJ2-2; no definite D call. The V gene lost 0 bases and the J gene lost 5 bases, with 7 bases spanning the gap. CDR3 length equals 14 residues. The germline V gene encodes CDR1 LNHNV and CDR2 YYDKDF (reference sequence). CDR3 residues: CATSRDPTTGELFF. The DNA for the CDR3 is TGTGCCACCAGCAGAGATCCGACGACCGGGGAGCTGTTTTTT. Based on the CDR3 plus reference TRBV15 and TRBJ2-2, the full variable domain is DAMVIQNPRYQVTQFGKPVTLSCSQTLNHNVMYWYQQKSSQAPKLLFHYYDKDFNNEADTPDNFQSRRPNTSFCFLDIRSPGLGDTAMYLCATSRDPTTGELFFGEGSRLTVL.

A few counts support this clonotype. The V call is TRBV27, the J call TRBJ2-7; TRBD1 matches 9 bases. Germline CDR1 and CDR2: MNHEY and SMNVEV (reference sequence). The CDR3 length is 15 residues. Trimming at V came to 2 bases and at J to 3 bases, leaving 5 bases not matched to a gene. In DNA, the CDR3 is TGTGCCAGCAGTTTAACCGGACAGGGGTTCTACGAGCAGTACTTC. Residues: CASSLTGQGFYEQYF.

The rearrangement joins TRBV28 to TRBJ2-5; D might be TRBD2 (7 bases). V lost 11 bases to trimming and J lost 4 bases, with 17 bases between them. This CDR3 contains 13 residues. The germline V gene has CDR1 MDHEN and CDR2 SYDVKM. In DNA, the CDR3 is TGTGCCGCGGGGGCCCCCGGGGGAGAGACCCAGTACTTC. This encodes CAAGAPGGETQYF.

This clonotype has only a few counts. This chain joins TRBV29-1 and TRBJ2-2, with D possibly TRBD2 on 5 matching bases. This CDR3 is built from 12 residues. V was cut by 4 bases and J by 4 bases, with 7 bases left in between. CDR1 SQVTM and CDR2 ANQGSEA come from the germline V gene. The CDR3 spells CSVARATGELFF. The DNA of the CDR3 is TGCAGCGTTGCGAGGGCCACCGGGGAGCTGTTTTTT.

This clonotype was detected only a few times. The chain employs TRBV20-1 and TRBJ2-1, with 7 bases matching TRBD2. The CDR3 length is 11 residues. Germline V gene sequence: CDR1 DFQATT, CDR2 SNEGSKA (reference sequence). CDR3 in DNA: TGCTTGGGGAGGGTCTACAATGAGCAGTTCTTC. This gives the protein CLGRVYNEQFF.

V is TRBV25-1 and J is TRBJ2-7, with 9 bases identical to TRBD1. Losses at the gene ends were 6 bases for V and 2 bases for J; bases not matched to a gene: 8. This CDR3 is built from 15 residues. In germline, CDR1 is MGHDK, CDR2 SYGVNS. The CDR3 DNA sequence: TGTGCCAGCAGAGATTCCGGGACAGGGACCTACGAGCAGTACTTC. It translates to CASRDSGTGTYEQYF.

In its sample, this clonotype was seen many times. V gene TRBV7-2 combines with J gene TRBJ2-1; tentatively, D is TRBD1 (5 bases). Trimming removed 1 base from V and 10 bases from J, with 17 bases in between. Germline V lookup: CDR1 SGHTA, CDR2 FQGNSA. There are 15 residues in the CDR3. CDR3 in DNA: TGTGCCAGCAGCTTAGGAGGTCAGGGTAAAAGGGAGCAGTTCTTC. The encoded protein is CASSLGGQGKREQFF.

The chain joins TRBV2 to TRBJ2-3; D is unresolved. Germline loops: CDR1 SNHLY, CDR2 FYNNEI. V dropped 8 bases and J dropped 0 bases, with 9 bases sitting between them. The CDR3 has 13 residues. For the CDR3, the DNA is TGTGCCAGCGTCGGTGGGAGCACAGATACGCAGTATTTT. This gives the protein CASVGGSTDTQYF. Full variable domain (rest looked up from reference TRBV2 and TRBJ2-3): EPEVTQTPSHQVTQMGQEVILRCVPISNHLYFYWYRQILGQKVEFLVSFYNNEISEKSEIFDDQFSVERPDGSNFTLKIRSTKLEDSAMYFCASVGGSTDTQYFGPGTRLTVL.

CDR3 amino acids: CASSQDNGKPQHF. In DNA form, the CDR3 reads TGCGCCAGCAGCCAAGATAACGGGAAGCCCCAGCATTTT. The gene calls are TRBV4-3 and TRBJ1-5, with D uncertain. Germline CDR1 LGHNA, CDR2 YSLEER. CDR3 length: 13 residues. With 0 bases removed from V and 8 bases from J, the gap between germline ends came to 8 bases.

This clonotype was seen ten or more times. The gene calls are TRBV3-1 and TRBJ1-1; D call uncertain. The V gene lost 4 bases and the J gene lost 0 bases, with 9 bases spanning the gap. The CDR3 runs to 14 residues. From germline, CDR1 is LGHDT and CDR2 YNNKEL (reference sequence). CDR3 amino acids: CASSRLSVNTEAFF. The CDR3 nucleotides read TGTGCCAGCAGCCGGCTATCGGTGAACACTGAAGCTTTCTTT.

The V and J genes are TRBV29-1 and TRBJ2-7; TRBD2 is a possible D gene (5 bases). The length of the CDR3 is 13 residues. Trimming shortened V by 1 base and J by 2 bases, and 9 bases separated the two germline ends. CDR1 is SQVTM, CDR2 ANQGSEA, per germline. CDR3 nucleotide sequence: TGCAGCGTTGAAGGCCGGGGTGCCTACGAGCAGTACTTC. Its protein is CSVEGRGAYEQYF.

V usage is TRBV6-1 and J usage is TRBJ2-7, with unresolved D. With 6 bases removed from V and 4 bases from J, the gap between germline ends came to 16 bases. This CDR3 is 14 amino acids long. CDR1 MNHNS and CDR2 SASEGT come from the germline V gene. CDR3 region: CASSTLTIPYEQYF. The CDR3 coding sequence is TGTGCCAGCAGCACTTTGACCATCCCATACGAGCAGTACTTC.